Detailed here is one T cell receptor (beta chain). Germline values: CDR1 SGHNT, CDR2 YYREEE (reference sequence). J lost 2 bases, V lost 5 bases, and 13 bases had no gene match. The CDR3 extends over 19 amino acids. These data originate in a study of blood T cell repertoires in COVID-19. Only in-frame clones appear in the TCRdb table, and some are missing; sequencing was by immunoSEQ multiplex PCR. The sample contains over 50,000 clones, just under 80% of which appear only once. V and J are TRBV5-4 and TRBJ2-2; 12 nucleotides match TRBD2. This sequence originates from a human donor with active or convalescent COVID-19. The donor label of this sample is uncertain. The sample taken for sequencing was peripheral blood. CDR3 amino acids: CASSRRTSGTSGNTGELFF. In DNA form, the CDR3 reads TGTGCCAGCAGTCGAAGGACTAGCGGGACCTCGGGAAACACCGGGGAGCTGTTTTTT.